This record covers a single T cell receptor (beta chain). Its matching antigen is unknown. This sample stems from a study of T cell repertoires in cytomegalovirus infection. Across the whole study: Public TCR beta signatures marked donors with CMV infection and the matching HLA.

TCRdb ran MiXCR on the reads and lists one entry per CDR3 protein. Of around 530,000 distinct CDR3 sequences in the sample, around 27% were seen once. The study, taken as a whole, reports: The study identified carriers of CMV plus the relevant HLA from cumulative public TCR beta family frequency. Across the ex vivo response, the dominant clonotypes were HLA-C-restricted CMV-specific TCR beta clonotypes.

With 0 bases removed from V and 4 bases from J, the gap between germline ends came to 9 bases. The CDR3 consists of 14 residues. CDR1 is ENHRY and CDR2 is SYGVKD in the germline V gene. Sample: PBMCs. The chain carries TRBV10-3 and TRBJ1-2; D not certain. This TCR was recovered from a human donor in good health (CMV status not recorded). Some clones in this sample may be carry-over from other donors' samples. CDR3 residues: CAISESGELYGYTF. The CDR3 DNA sequence: TGTGCCATCAGTGAGTCCGGCGAACTCTATGGCTACACCTTC.